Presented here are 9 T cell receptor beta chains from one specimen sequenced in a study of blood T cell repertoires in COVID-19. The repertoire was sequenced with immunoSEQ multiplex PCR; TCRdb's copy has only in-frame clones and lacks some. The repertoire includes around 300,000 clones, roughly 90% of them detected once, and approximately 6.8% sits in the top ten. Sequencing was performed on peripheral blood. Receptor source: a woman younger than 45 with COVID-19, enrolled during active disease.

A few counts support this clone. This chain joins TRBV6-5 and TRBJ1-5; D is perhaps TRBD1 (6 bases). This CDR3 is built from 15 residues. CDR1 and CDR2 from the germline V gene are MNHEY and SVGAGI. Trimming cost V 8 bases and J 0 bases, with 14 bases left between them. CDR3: CASEKGEFSNQPQHF. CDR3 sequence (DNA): TGTGCCAGCGAGAAGGGGGAATTTAGCAATCAGCCCCAGCATTTT.

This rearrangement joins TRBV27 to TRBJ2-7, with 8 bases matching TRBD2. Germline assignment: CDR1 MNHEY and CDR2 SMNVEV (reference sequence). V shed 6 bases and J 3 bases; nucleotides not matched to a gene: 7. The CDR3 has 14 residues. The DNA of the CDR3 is TGTGCCAGCAGGCCCAGCGGGAGTCTCTACGAGCAGTACTTC. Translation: CASRPSGSLYEQYF.

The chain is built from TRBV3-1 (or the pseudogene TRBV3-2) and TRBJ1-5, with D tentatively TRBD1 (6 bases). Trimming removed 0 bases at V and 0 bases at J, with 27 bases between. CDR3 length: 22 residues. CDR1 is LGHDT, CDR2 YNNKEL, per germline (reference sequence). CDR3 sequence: CASSQDQWGGARVPVSNQPQHF. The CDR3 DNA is TGTGCCAGCAGCCAAGATCAATGGGGGGGGGCCCGGGTCCCTGTTAGCAATCAGCCCCAGCATTTT.

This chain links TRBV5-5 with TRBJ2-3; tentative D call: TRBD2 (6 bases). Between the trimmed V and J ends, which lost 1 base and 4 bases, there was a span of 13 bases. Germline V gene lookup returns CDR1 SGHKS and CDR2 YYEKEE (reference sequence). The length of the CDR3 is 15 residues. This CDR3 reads CASSLREFTSDTQYF. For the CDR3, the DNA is TGTGCCAGCAGCTTGCGGGAGTTTACTTCAGATACGCAGTATTTT.

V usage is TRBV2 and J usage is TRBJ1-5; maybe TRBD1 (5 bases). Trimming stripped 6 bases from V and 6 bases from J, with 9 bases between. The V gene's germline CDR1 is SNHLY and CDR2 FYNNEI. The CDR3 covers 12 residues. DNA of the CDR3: TGTGCCAGCAGAGGGGAGGGTCAGCCCCAGCATTTT. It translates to CASRGEGQPQHF.

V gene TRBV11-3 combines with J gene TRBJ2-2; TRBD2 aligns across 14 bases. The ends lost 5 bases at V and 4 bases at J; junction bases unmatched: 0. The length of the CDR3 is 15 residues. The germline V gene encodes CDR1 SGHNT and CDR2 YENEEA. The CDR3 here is CASSGLAGGTGELFF. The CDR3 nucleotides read TGTGCCAGCAGCGGACTAGCGGGAGGCACCGGGGAGCTGTTTTTT.

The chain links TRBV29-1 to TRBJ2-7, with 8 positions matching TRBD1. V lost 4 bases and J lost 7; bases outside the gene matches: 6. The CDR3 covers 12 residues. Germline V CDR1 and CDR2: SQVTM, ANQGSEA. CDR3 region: CSVGVRGREQYF. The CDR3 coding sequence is TGCAGCGTTGGGGTCAGGGGGCGAGAGCAGTACTTC.

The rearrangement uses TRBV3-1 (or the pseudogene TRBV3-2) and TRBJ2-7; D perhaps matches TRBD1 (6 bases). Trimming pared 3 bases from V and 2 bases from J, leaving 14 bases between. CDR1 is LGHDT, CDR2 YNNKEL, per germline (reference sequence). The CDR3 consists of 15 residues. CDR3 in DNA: TGTGCCAGCAGCCACAGGGGCCAACCCCCCTACGAGCAGTACTTC. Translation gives CASSHRGQPPYEQYF.

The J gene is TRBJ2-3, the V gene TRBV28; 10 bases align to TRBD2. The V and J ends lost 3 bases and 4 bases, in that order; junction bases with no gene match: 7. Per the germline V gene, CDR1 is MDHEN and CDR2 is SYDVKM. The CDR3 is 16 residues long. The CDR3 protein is CASSLGLAGAADTQYF. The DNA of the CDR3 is TGTGCCAGCAGTTTGGGTCTAGCGGGAGCCGCAGATACGCAGTATTTT.